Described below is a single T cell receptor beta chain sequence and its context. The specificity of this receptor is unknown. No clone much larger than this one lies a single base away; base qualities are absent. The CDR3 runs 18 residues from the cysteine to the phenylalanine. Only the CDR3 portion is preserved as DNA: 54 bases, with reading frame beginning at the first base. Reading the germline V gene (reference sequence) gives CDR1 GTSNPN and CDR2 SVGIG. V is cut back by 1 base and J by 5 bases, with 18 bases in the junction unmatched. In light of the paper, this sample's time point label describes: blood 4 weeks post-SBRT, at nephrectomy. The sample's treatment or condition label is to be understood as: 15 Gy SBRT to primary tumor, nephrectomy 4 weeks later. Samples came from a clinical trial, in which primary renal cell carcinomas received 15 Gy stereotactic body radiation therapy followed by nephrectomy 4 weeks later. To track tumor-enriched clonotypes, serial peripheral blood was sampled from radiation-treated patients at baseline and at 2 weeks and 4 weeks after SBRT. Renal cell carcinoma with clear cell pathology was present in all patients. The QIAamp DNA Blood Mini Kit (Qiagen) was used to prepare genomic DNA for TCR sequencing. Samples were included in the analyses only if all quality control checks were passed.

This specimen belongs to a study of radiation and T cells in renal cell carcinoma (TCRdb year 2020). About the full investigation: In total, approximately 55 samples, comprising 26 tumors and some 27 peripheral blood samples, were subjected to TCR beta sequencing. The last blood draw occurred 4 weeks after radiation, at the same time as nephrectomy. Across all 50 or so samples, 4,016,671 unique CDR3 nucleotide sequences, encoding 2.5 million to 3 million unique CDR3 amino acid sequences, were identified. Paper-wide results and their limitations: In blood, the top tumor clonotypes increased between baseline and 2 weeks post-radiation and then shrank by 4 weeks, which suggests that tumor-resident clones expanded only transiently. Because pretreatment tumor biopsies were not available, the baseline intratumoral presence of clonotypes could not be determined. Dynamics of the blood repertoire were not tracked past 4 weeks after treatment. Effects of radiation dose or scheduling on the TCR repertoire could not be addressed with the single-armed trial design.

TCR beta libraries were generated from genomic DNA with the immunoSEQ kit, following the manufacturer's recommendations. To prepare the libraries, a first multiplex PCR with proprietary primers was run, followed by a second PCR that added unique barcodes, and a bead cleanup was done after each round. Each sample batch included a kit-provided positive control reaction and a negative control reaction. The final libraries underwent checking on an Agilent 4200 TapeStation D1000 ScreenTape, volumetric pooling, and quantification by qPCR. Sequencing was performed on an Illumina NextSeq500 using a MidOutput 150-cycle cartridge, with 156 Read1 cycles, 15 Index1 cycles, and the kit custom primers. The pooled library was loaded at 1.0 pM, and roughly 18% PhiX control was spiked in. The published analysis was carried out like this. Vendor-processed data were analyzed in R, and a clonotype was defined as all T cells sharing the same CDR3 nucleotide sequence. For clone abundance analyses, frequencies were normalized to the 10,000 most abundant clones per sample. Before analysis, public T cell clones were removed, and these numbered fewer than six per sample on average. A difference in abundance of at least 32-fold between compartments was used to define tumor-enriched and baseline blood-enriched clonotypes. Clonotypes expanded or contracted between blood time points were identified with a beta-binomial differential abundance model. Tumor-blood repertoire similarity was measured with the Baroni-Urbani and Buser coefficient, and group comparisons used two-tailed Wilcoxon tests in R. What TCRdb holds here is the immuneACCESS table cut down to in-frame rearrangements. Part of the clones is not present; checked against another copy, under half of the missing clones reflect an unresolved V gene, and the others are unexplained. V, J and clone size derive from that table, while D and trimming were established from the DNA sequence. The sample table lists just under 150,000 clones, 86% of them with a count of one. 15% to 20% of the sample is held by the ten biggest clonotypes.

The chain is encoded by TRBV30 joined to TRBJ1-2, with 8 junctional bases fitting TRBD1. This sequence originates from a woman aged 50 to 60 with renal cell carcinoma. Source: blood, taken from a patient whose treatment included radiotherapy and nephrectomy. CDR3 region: CAWSDPGTGGILGYGYTF. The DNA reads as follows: TGTGCCTGGAGTGACCCGGGGACAGGCGGGATTTTAGGGTATGGCTACACCTTC.